This T cell receptor beta chain derives from a study of shared clonotypes between healthy human individuals (dated by TCRdb to about 2020). At the level of the whole study: A few men and two women, aged 18 to 49 years, made up the cohort. The study deeply sequenced blood TCR repertoires of roughly five healthy adults to estimate repertoire size and the extent of clonotype sharing between individuals. To increase sequencing depth and limit assay-specific biases, different laboratories used diverse techniques to prepare libraries and sequence TCR repertoires. Per donor, leukapheresis produced somewhere between about 0.9 and 9.5 billion PBMCs.

As concerns this clone: What this receptor recognizes is not known. Within one base of it there is no much larger clone, and no base qualities were kept.

Overall study results and their limits: Sampling was restricted to blood, and TCR repertoires in tissues likely differ from the TCR repertoires found in blood. Pairwise subsampling indicated that sequencing depth was expected to affect the degree of clonotype sharing among donors. Because the study included only a small number of donors, the genetic and exposure-history diversity represented was limited.

TCR CDR3 regions were amplified from genomic DNA by multiplex PCR using the deep immunoSEQ assay. Extracted genomic DNA from each cell subset was distributed evenly across all wells of several immunoSEQ 96-well plates, and each plate was treated as a replicate. For unsorted PBMC, 300 ng of genomic DNA, equivalent to approximately 30,000 T cell genomes, went into each replicate PCR. Genomic DNA from unsorted PBMC was sequenced over ten immunoSEQ deep assay plates. Purified libraries were quantified with a Qubit 3.0 fluorometer, sized on a Bioanalyzer 2100, and re-quantified with the KAPA Library Quantification kit. Each immunoSEQ 96-well plate was sequenced on its own single-read 150-cycle Illumina NextSeq 550 flow cell. On the authors' methods: The immunoSEQ output contained only junctional sequences without quality scores, so filtering could not match that applied to full-length reads. To assign V/J genes and CDR3, sequences were annotated against IMGT germline references using PyIR, a Python wrapper for IgBLAST v1.9. Reads were filtered out if the reads had weak V/J assignments (E-value above 1e-6), no CDR3, stop codons, out-of-frame junctions, or ambiguous translated residues. A V3J clonotype was defined by an identical inferred V gene, J gene, and CDR3 amino acid sequence. Percentage overlap between repertoires was calculated by dividing the number of shared unique clonotypes by the size of the smaller repertoire. Three approaches were used to assess repertoire richness: RTK rarefaction, the Chao1 estimator, and Recon v2.1 estimates of unobserved clonotypes. TCRdb provides this immuneACCESS table in a form limited to in-frame rearrangements. Some clones are lacking; in checked studies, under half of them reflect an unresolved V gene, and why the rest are absent is not known. D and trimming come from the DNA, and the V and J calls and clone size come from that table. The sample table lists fewer than 600,000 clones, 70% to 80% of them with a count of one. The ten largest account for approximately 12% of the sample.

The donors were healthy, HIV-negative adults with no recently reported acute infections or vaccinations. Every donor was a Caucasian adult residing in Nashville, Tennessee, USA. In the unsorted samples, approximately 85 million PBMCs were counted, and genomic DNA was extracted using the QIAamp DNA Blood Mini kit. After blood collection by leukapheresis, PBMCs were isolated using Ficoll-Histopaque density gradient centrifugation and then cryopreserved in the vapor phase of liquid nitrogen. CDR1 and CDR2, per the germline V gene (reference sequence), are LNHNV and YYDKDF. The CDR3 runs 15 residues from the cysteine to the phenylalanine. Only the CDR3 DNA is retained, 45 bases long and in frame from the first base. V and J are truncated by 1 base and 4 bases respectively, leaving an intervening sequence of 11 bases.

The sample consisted of PBMCs. The chain uses TRBV15 and TRBJ2-1; the D gene remains uncertain. The TCR sequence derives from a middle-aged woman in good health. Some clones in this sample may be carry-over from other donors' samples. The CDR3 is CATSRGQSEYNEQFF. The DNA sequence is given as TGTGCCACCAGCAGAGGGCAGTCGGAATACAATGAGCAGTTCTTC.